Following are 28 T cell receptor beta chains from one sample sequenced in a study of cytomegalovirus exposure and HLA in healthy donors. Amplification used 60 Vbeta primers and 13 Jbeta primers. Clones were read by immunoSEQ multiplex PCR, and TCRdb kept only the in-frame ones, dropping some. The sample shows 90,000 to 120,000 clones, roughly 82% of them seen only once. The sample consisted of PBMCs. Source of these receptors: a man aged 25 to 40 in good health and CMV-seropositive.

As to this clone: Other nucleotide sequences in the sample specify the same CDR3. V and J are TRBV9 and TRBJ2-1; maybe TRBD2 (6 bases). This CDR3 spans 15 amino acids. CDR1 is SGDLS, CDR2 YYNGEE, per germline. Trimming removed 0 bases from V and 4 bases from J, with 11 bases in between. The CDR3 loop is CASSVGSGGYNEQFF. CDR3 in DNA: TGTGCCAGCAGCGTAGGATCCGGGGGATACAATGAGCAGTTCTTC.

The chain combines TRBV27 with TRBJ1-6, with 10 positions matching TRBD1. This CDR3 has 14 residues. The V and J ends lost 7 bases and 10 bases, in that order; junction bases with no gene match: 7. Germline CDR1 is MNHEY and CDR2 is SMNVEV (reference sequence). The CDR3 sequence: CASTKTGGNSPLHF. In DNA, the CDR3 is TGTGCCAGCACCAAGACAGGGGGCAACTCACCCCTCCACTTT.

The chain combines TRBV5-1 with TRBJ1-6; a weak D match, TRBD1 (5 bases). V was cut by 4 bases and J by 5 bases, with 28 bases left in between. The CDR3 loop spans 20 amino acids. Per germline, CDR1 SGHRS and CDR2 YFSETQ. CDR3 residues: CASSAIPFRVSPRNNSPLHF. CDR3 coding DNA: TGCGCCAGCAGCGCTATCCCATTCAGGGTCTCTCCTCGGAATAATTCACCCCTCCACTTT.

The chain carries TRBV7-9 and TRBJ2-7, with 11 bases aligning to TRBD2. Germline CDR1 reads SEHNR; CDR2 reads FQNEAQ (reference sequence). The CDR3 spans 15 residues. V was clipped by 7 bases and J by 3 bases; unmatched bases: 8. This CDR3 is CASTLSGGELYEQYF. CDR3 bases: TGTGCCAGCACCCTTAGCGGGGGGGAACTCTACGAGCAGTACTTC. Variable domain in full (rest from reference TRBV7-9 and TRBJ2-7): DTGVSQNPRHKITKRGQNVTFRCDPISEHNRLYWYRQTLGQGPEFLTYFQNEAQLEKSRLLSDRFSAERPKGSFSTLEIQRTEQGDSAMYLCASTLSGGELYEQYFGPGTRLTVT.

In DNA, the CDR3 is TGTGCCAGCAGCAAGACAGGCGAAGCTTTCTTT. Its protein product is CASSKTGEAFF. The chain carries TRBV11-2 and TRBJ1-1, with a possible D match to TRBD1 (6 bases). CDR1 is SGHAT and CDR2 is FQNNGV in the germline V gene. The CDR3 runs to 11 residues. Trimming removed 5 bases at V and 8 bases at J, with 9 bases between. The whole variable domain, remainder taken from reference TRBV11-2 and TRBJ1-1, is EAGVAQSPRYKIIEKRQSVAFWCNPISGHATLYWYQQILGQGPKLLIQFQNNGVVDDSQLPKDRFSAERLKGVDSTLKIQPAKLEDSAVYLCASSKTGEAFFGQGTRLTVV.

This sequence joins TRBV19 and TRBJ1-1, with 7 bases lining up with TRBD1. The CDR3 is 16 amino acids. With V trimmed by 0 bases and J by 9 bases, 13 bases remained unmatched. Germline loops: CDR1 LNHDA, CDR2 SQIVND (reference sequence). CDR3 amino acids: CASSIEGGASPGKAFF. The CDR3 DNA sequence: TGTGCCAGTAGTATAGAAGGGGGCGCCTCCCCGGGGAAAGCTTTCTTT.

This CDR3 reads CASSSGGNYGYTF. The CDR3 coding sequence is TGTGCCAGCAGCTCGGGGGGGAACTATGGCTACACCTTC. V usage is TRBV5-8 and J usage is TRBJ1-2; the D gene is possibly TRBD1 (5 bases). This CDR3 is 13 amino acids long. Germline V gives CDR1 SGHTS, CDR2 YDEGEE. Deletions cut 3 bases from V and 2 bases from J, with 8 bases between.

V and J are TRBV30 and TRBJ1-2; D remains ambiguous. The length of the CDR3 is 13 residues. Germline assignment: CDR1 GTSNPN and CDR2 SVGIG (reference sequence). V dropped 5 bases and J dropped 6 bases, with 16 bases sitting between them. The CDR3: CAWEGSVRHGYTF. Here the CDR3 DNA reads TGTGCCTGGGAAGGGAGTGTTAGACATGGCTACACCTTC. Filled out from reference TRBV30 and TRBJ1-2, the complete variable domain reads SQTIHQWPATLVQPVGSPLSLECTVEGTSNPNLYWYRQAAGRGLQLLFYSVGIGQISSEVPQNLSASRPQDRQFILSSKKLLLSDSGFYLCAWEGSVRHGYTFGSGTRLTVV.

The chain recombines TRBV12-5 with TRBJ2-2, with D unclear. V was cut by 6 bases and J by 3 bases, with 14 bases left in between. CDR1 and CDR2 from the germline V gene are LGHNT and FRNRAP. The CDR3 has 15 residues. CDR3 loop: CASGSQIRYTGELFF. The CDR3 DNA sequence: TGTGCTAGTGGCTCACAGATAAGGTACACCGGGGAGCTGTTTTTT.

The chain recombines TRBV30 with TRBJ2-5, with TRBD2 identical over 8 bases. CDR1 and CDR2 (germline): GTSNPN, SVGIG (reference sequence). This CDR3 is built from 15 residues. With 4 bases clipped from V and 7 bases from J, the junction kept 14 bases outside the gene matches. The CDR3 nucleotides are TGTGCCTGGAAGCACTGGACTAGCCAACCGGGGACCCAGTACTTC. It codes for CAWKHWTSQPGTQYF.

V is TRBV19 and J is TRBJ1-1; 7 nucleotides line up with TRBD1. Germline V gene data show CDR1 as LNHDA and CDR2 as SQIVND (reference sequence). This CDR3 has 19 amino acids. Trimming at V came to 3 bases and at J to 0 bases, leaving 16 bases not matched to a gene. The CDR3 DNA sequence: TGTGCCAGTAGTATGGGGACAGCTTATTTTCAAACCATGAACACTGAAGCTTTCTTT. Amino acid sequence: CASSMGTAYFQTMNTEAFF.

The genes are TRBV9 and TRBJ2-1; 10 positions agree with TRBD2. V shed 1 base and J 6 bases; nucleotides not matched to a gene: 4. Germline CDR1 and CDR2: SGDLS and YYNGEE. This CDR3 has 15 residues. The CDR3 DNA is TGTGCCAGCAGCGTAAGCGGGGGGGCTGTCAATGAGCAGTTCTTC. The encoded protein is CASSVSGGAVNEQFF.

V usage is TRBV9 and J usage is TRBJ2-2; D possibly corresponds to TRBD2 (5 bases). The V and J ends lost 1 base and 5 bases respectively, with 15 bases between them. Germline CDR1 reads SGDLS; CDR2 reads YYNGEE. The CDR3 length is 16 residues. The CDR3 DNA sequence: TGTGCCAGCAGCGTATCCCTAGCTACCATAACCGGGGAGCTGTTTTTT. Translation gives CASSVSLATITGELFF. Looking up the rest from reference TRBV9 and TRBJ2-2 gives the full variable domain: DSGVTQTPKHLITATGQRVTLRCSPRSGDLSVYWYQQSLDQGLQFLIQYYNGEERAKGNILERFSAQQFPDLHSELNLSSLELGDSALYFCASSVSLATITGELFFGEGSRLTVL.

This chain uses TRBV30 with TRBJ1-1, with D possibly TRBD1 on 5 matching bases. This CDR3 is 12 amino acids long. V gave up 7 bases and J gave up 3 bases, with 12 bases separating them. Germline V gene lookup returns CDR1 GTSNPN and CDR2 SVGIG (reference sequence). The CDR3 sequence: CALNRIYTEAFF. CDR3 bases: TGTGCCTTGAACAGGATTTACACTGAAGCTTTCTTT.

The chain recombines TRBV5-1 with TRBJ1-5; 8 bases fit TRBD1. Germline V lookup: CDR1 SGHRS, CDR2 YFSETQ. Trimming took 1 base from V and 5 from J; bases not matched to a gene: 5. The CDR3 runs 15 residues. DNA for the CDR3: TGCGCCAGCAGCTTGCAGGGGGCTCACTATCAGCCCCAGCATTTT. It yields the protein CASSLQGAHYQPQHF.

The V call is TRBV11-2, the J call TRBJ2-7; no firm D call. The germline V gene encodes CDR1 SGHAT and CDR2 FQNNGV. The CDR3 sequence is 14 residues long. V was trimmed by 5 bases and J by 3 bases, leaving 14 bases between them. CDR3 amino acids: CASSPLNVLYEQYF. The DNA for the CDR3 is TGTGCCAGCAGCCCCTTAAATGTTCTCTACGAGCAGTACTTC.

This clone was seen more than once but under ten times. V and J are TRBV6-6 and TRBJ1-2, with D tentatively TRBD1 (5 bases). CDR3 length: 13 residues. V lost 4 bases and J 8 bases, leaving 14 bases between the germline ends. CDR1 is MNHNY, CDR2 SVGAGI, per germline (reference sequence). For the CDR3, the DNA is TGTGCCAGCAGTTTAGGACAAATGGCGGGCTACACCTTC. This sequence encodes CASSLGQMAGYTF.

V is TRBV5-4 and J is TRBJ1-4; 9 bases line up with TRBD1. The CDR3 runs to 16 residues. V lost 0 bases and J lost 1; bases outside the gene matches: 1. The V gene's germline CDR1 is SGHNT and CDR2 YYREEE (reference sequence). CDR3 region: CASSLDRGLTNEKLFF. As DNA, the CDR3 is TGTGCCAGCAGCTTGGACAGGGGGCTAACTAATGAAAAACTGTTTTTT.

The count of this clone is one. The chain is built from TRBV29-1 and TRBJ2-7; a possible D gene is TRBD1 (5 bases). This CDR3 has 14 residues. V was cut by 6 bases and J by 1 base, with 16 bases left in between. Per the germline V gene, CDR1 is SQVTM and CDR2 is ANQGSEA. The CDR3 nucleotides read TGCAGCGTCGCAGGGTCTAGGGGTTCCTACGAGCAGTACTTC. Residues: CSVAGSRGSYEQYF.

The chain couples TRBV6-1 to TRBJ1-5; 8 positions match TRBD1. Losses at the gene ends were 4 bases for V and 4 bases for J; bases not matched to a gene: 9. The germline gives CDR1 MNHNS, CDR2 SASEGT. This CDR3 has 16 amino acids. CDR3 residues: CASSGLGQGLNQPQHF. The CDR3 DNA reads TGTGCCAGCAGTGGGCTCGGACAGGGCCTAAATCAGCCCCAGCATTTT.

J is TRBJ1-1 and V is TRBV5-1; 9 nucleotides agree with TRBD1. V lost 0 bases and J lost 1; bases outside the gene matches: 7. The CDR3 consists of 17 residues. Per germline, CDR1 SGHRS and CDR2 YFSETQ. The CDR3 spells CASSLGTGGKGNTEAFF. Written as DNA, the CDR3 is TGCGCCAGCAGCTTGGGCACAGGGGGCAAGGGGAACACTGAAGCTTTCTTT. Full variable domain (remainder filled in from reference TRBV5-1 and TRBJ1-1): KAGVTQTPRYLIKTRGQQVTLSCSPISGHRSVSWYQQTPGQGLQFLFEYFSETQRNKGNFPGRFSGRQFSNSRSEMNVSTLELGDSALYLCASSLGTGGKGNTEAFFGQGTRLTVV.

The rearrangement links TRBV6-5 to TRBJ2-3; unclear D gene. Trimming removed 3 bases at V and 3 bases at J, with 7 bases between. Germline-derived CDR1 and CDR2 are MNHEY and SVGAGI. CDR3 size: 13 residues. CDR3 amino acids: CASSYYRTDTQYF. The CDR3 region has the DNA TGTGCCAGCAGTTATTATCGGACAGATACGCAGTATTTT.

This clone was counted once. V usage is TRBV7-9 and J usage is TRBJ2-3; D ambiguous. V gave up 5 bases and J gave up 5 bases, with 17 bases separating them. Germline V lookup: CDR1 SEHNR, CDR2 FQNEAQ (reference sequence). This CDR3 has 15 residues. The CDR3 region is CASSLARQKQDTQYF. The CDR3 DNA reads TGTGCCAGCAGCCTTGCTAGGCAAAAGCAAGATACGCAGTATTTT.

The V and J genes are TRBV29-1 and TRBJ2-3, with TRBD2 identical over 9 bases. V shed 6 bases and J 5 bases; nucleotides not matched to a gene: 6. Germline V CDR1 and CDR2: SQVTM, ANQGSEA. This CDR3 is built from 13 residues. Here the CDR3 DNA reads TGCAGCGTGGTAGCGGGGGTGATAGATACGCAGTATTTT. Its protein product is CSVVAGVIDTQYF.

As regards this clone: Germline is not matched at one junction end, which may reflect a read error. V is TRBV7-9 and J is TRBJ1-4; no clear D gene. Germline V gives CDR1 SEHNR, CDR2 FQNEAQ (reference sequence). The CDR3 runs to 16 residues. The CDR3 is CSSSLGPARLNEKLFF. The CDR3 DNA is TGTTCCAGCAGCTTAGGCCCCGCCAGGTTAAATGAAAAACTGTTTTTT.

The chain employs TRBV5-1 and TRBJ1-4; TRBD1 aligns across 7 bases. V lost 1 base to trimming and J lost 0 bases; unmatched junction nucleotides: 9. Germline lookup yields CDR1 SGHRS and CDR2 YFSETQ. CDR3 length: 18 residues. The DNA of the CDR3 is TGCGCCAGCAGCTTGACAGGGGAAGACGCCGCAACTAATGAAAAACTGTTTTTT. Translated: CASSLTGEDAATNEKLFF.

The chain combines TRBV6-5 with TRBJ1-4; D is perhaps TRBD1 (6 bases). V lost 7 bases and J 8 bases, leaving 14 bases between the germline ends. The CDR3 has 13 residues. CDR1 and CDR2 from the germline V gene are MNHEY and SVGAGI. CDR3 residues: CASKGQQGEKLFF. The CDR3 DNA reads as TGTGCCAGCAAGGGTCAGCAGGGGGAAAAACTGTTTTTT.

The chain is built from TRBV2 and TRBJ1-4, with 10 bases lining up with TRBD1. This CDR3 has 19 amino acids. V was pared by 3 bases and J by 5 bases, with 15 bases of the junction left unmatched. The germline gives CDR1 SNHLY, CDR2 FYNNEI. The CDR3 nucleotides read TGTGCCAGCAGTGATGGTCTGGGACAGGGGTCAATCCCGAATGAAAAACTGTTTTTT. Residues: CASSDGLGQGSIPNEKLFF.